This entry lists 7 T cell receptor beta chains sequenced from one sample in a study of blood T cell repertoires in COVID-19. Assay: immunoSEQ multiplex PCR; the TCRdb copy retains only in-frame clones and omits some. Of about 180,000 clones listed, about nine tenths are singletons. The sequenced material came from peripheral blood. The source of these receptors is a woman aged 25 to 39 with acute or convalescent COVID-19.

V gene TRBV5-6 combines with J gene TRBJ1-6; tentative D call: TRBD1 (5 bases). This CDR3 is built from 14 residues. Germline CDR1 reads SGHDT; CDR2 reads YYEEEE. Trimming cost V 3 bases and J 10 bases, with 14 bases left between them. The CDR3 loop is CASSWAGGGSPLHF. CDR3 coding DNA: TGTGCCAGCAGCTGGGCGGGGGGTGGGTCACCCCTCCACTTT.

V usage is TRBV10-3 and J usage is TRBJ2-7, with D possibly matching TRBD2 (5 bases). Trimming cost V 3 bases and J 2 bases, with 11 bases left between them. Germline V gene sequence: CDR1 ENHRY, CDR2 SYGVKD. This CDR3 comprises 14 residues. CDR3 amino acids: CAISDEGSTYEQYF. The CDR3 bases are TGTGCCATCAGTGACGAGGGATCCACCTACGAGCAGTACTTC.

The J gene is TRBJ1-5, the V gene TRBV6-5; 7 nucleotides line up with TRBD1. The germline CDR1 and CDR2 sequences are MNHEY and SVGAGI. The V and J ends lost 10 bases and 3 bases, in that order; junction bases with no gene match: 9. The CDR3 is made up of 14 amino acids. CDR3 nucleotide sequence: TGTGCCACACAGGGGATCAGTGACAATCAGCCCCAGCATTTT. It translates to CATQGISDNQPQHF.

The rearrangement joins TRBV30 to TRBJ2-5; a weak D match, TRBD2 (5 bases). V shed 0 bases and J shed 5 bases, with 10 bases lying between them. CDR3 length: 13 amino acids. Germline V lookup: CDR1 GTSNPN, CDR2 SVGIG (reference sequence). The CDR3 loop reads CAWSVEGWETQYF. Here the CDR3 DNA reads TGTGCCTGGAGTGTTGAGGGCTGGGAGACCCAGTACTTC.

The V call is TRBV28, the J call TRBJ1-5; 10 bases are shared with TRBD1. The CDR3 contains 13 residues. With V trimmed by 4 bases and J by 7 bases, 1 base remained unmatched. The germline V gene has CDR1 MDHEN and CDR2 SYDVKM. The CDR3 is CASSSGQGQPQHF. The CDR3 coding sequence is TGTGCCAGCAGTTCGGGACAGGGGCAGCCCCAGCATTTT.

The chain is built from TRBV6-5 and TRBJ1-5; a weak D match, TRBD1 (5 bases). Germline CDR1 and CDR2: MNHEY and SVGAGI. V lost 7 bases and J 3 bases, leaving 10 bases between the germline ends. There are 13 residues in the CDR3. The CDR3 nucleotides read TGTGCCAGCAAGCGGGACGACAATCAGCCCCAGCATTTT. It specifies CASKRDDNQPQHF.

The chain links TRBV5-6 to TRBJ2-7; 8 bases match TRBD2. V shed 5 bases, J shed 2 bases, and the junction held 3 bases outside the gene matches. The germline V gene has CDR1 SGHDT and CDR2 YYEEEE. This CDR3 region has 13 residues. CDR3 sequence (DNA): TGTGCCAGCAGTCCGGGAGGGCCCTACGAGCAGTACTTC. This sequence encodes CASSPGGPYEQYF.